This T cell receptor (beta chain) was sequenced during a study of graft-versus-host responses after intestinal transplantation (dated by TCRdb to the early 2020s). About the full investigation: The transplants that recipients received were multivisceral, liver-intestinal, or isolated intestinal. Of the roughly 25 intestinal transplant recipients enrolled in the cohort, one of whom was a retransplant, a few patients without pretransplant specimens were excluded. After intestinal transplantation, graft-versus-host and host-versus-graft alloreactive T cell clones in the graft, circulation and bone marrow were tracked using bulk TCR-beta CDR3 sequencing. Rather than going through the commercial service, samples from three later patients were sequenced in-house on an Illumina MiSeq and processed with MiXCR. Alloreactive clones were identified by sequencing pre-transplant mixed lymphocyte reaction products and comparing them with unstimulated pre-transplant donor and recipient T cells. Donor T cell macrochimerism was defined as a peak of at least 4% donor T cells among recipient peripheral blood mononuclear cells. Every recipient was given anti-thymocyte globulin induction, then maintenance tacrolimus and steroids for 3 to 4 years.

Library preparation used the immunoSEQ multiplex PCR assay. For most patients, genomic DNA was isolated with the Qiagen DNeasy Blood and Tissue Kit and sent frozen to Adaptive Biotechnologies for TCR sequencing. For most patients, high-throughput TCR-beta CDR3 sequencing of genomic DNA was performed by Adaptive Biotechnologies. In the authors' own workflow: Adaptive's ImmunoSEQ software supplied the TCR sequencing data for under 20 patients, while MiXCR and VDJtools were used to process a few other patients. To correct CD4 versus CD8 sorting errors, any sequence found in both subsets at a frequency ratio below 5:1 was removed. CDR3 nucleotide sequences shared by donor and recipient were removed because the origin of these sequences could not be assigned. At least 2-fold expansion over unstimulated cells and a minimum CFSE-low frequency of 0.002% (template counts) or 0.001% (read counts) were required for clones to be classified as alloreactive. Clones were considered mappable if detected in sequenced pre-transplant spleen, lymph node, or MLR CFSE-low populations of the donor or recipient. The cumulative frequency of alloreactive clones was calculated as a percentage of all sequences, weighted by copy number. Drawn from immuneACCESS, this table holds only the in-frame rearrangements with V and J called that TCRdb kept. Clones are partly lost; checked studies trace under half to an unresolved V gene and leave the rest unexplained. V and J calls plus clone size are reproduced from that table; the DNA served to infer D and trimming. Counted in this sample were around 25,000 clones; about 39% of them appeared once. Under 0.8% of the sample lies in the top ten.

The sample holds a few counts of this clone. Per-nucleotide qualities are absent, and no much larger clonotype sits a single base away. Read against the paper, the sample's time point label means: cells obtained before transplantation from donor or recipient. In the mixed lymphocyte reactions, roughly 200,000 CFSE-labeled pre-transplant responders were plated with roughly 200,000 irradiated violet-dye-labeled stimulators and cultured for approximately 6 days. Proliferating CD3+CD4+CFSE-low and CD3+CD8+CFSE-low responder cells were FACS-sorted on a BD Influx sorter after the mixed lymphocyte reaction. Including cysteine and phenylalanine, the CDR3 has 16 amino acids. Only the CDR3 DNA is retained, 48 bases long and in frame from the first base. Taken from the germline V gene, the CDR1 and CDR2 loops are KGHSH and LQKENI. V is clipped by 2 bases and J by 4 bases, and the sequence between their germline boundaries is 17 bases long.

On the study overall, not on this receptor specifically: Peak levels of circulating GvH clones were associated with declines in HvG clones early after transplant. Conclusions were limited by the relatively low number and heterogeneity of intestinal transplant patients. GvH clones were detected in recipient bone marrow, and some appeared earlier in ileal mucosa or blood, consistent with an intestinal mucosal origin. In patients with donor T cell macrochimerism, the allografts had high GvH to HvG T cell clonal ratios.

Recombination joined TRBV18 with TRBJ1-2; the D gene is perhaps TRBD1, from 5 matching bases. The TCR sequence derives from a human patient who received an intestinal transplant. Sequencing used alloreactive CD4+ T cells from a mixed lymphocyte reaction culture, obtained before intestinal transplant. This specimen's cell subset or site label, interpreted: CFSE-low proliferating T cells sorted from roughly six-day pre-transplant mixed lymphocyte reaction (GvH or HvG direction). The nucleotides read TGTGCCAGCTCACCATCCACAGGAGTGCTCGTCTATGGCTACACCTTC. Its product reads: CASSPSTGVLVYGYTF. Full variable domain (CDR3 extended with the reference TRBV18 and TRBJ1-2 proteins): NAGVMQNPRHLVRRRGQEARLRCSPMKGHSHVYWYRQLPEEGLKFMVYLQKENIIDESGMPKERFSAEFPKEGPSILRIQQVVRGDSAAYFCASSPSTGVLVYGYTFGSGTRLTVV.